The 12 T cell receptor beta chains below were found in one sample sequenced in a study of cytomegalovirus exposure and HLA in healthy donors. PCR amplification relied on 60 Vbeta primers (plus 13 Jbeta primers). Only in-frame clones appear in the TCRdb table, and some are missing; sequencing was by immunoSEQ multiplex PCR. The table records 150,000 to 200,000 clones, roughly 77% of them present only once. Material for sequencing was PBMCs. The source is a man between 18 and 29 years old in good health and CMV-seropositive.

The chain links TRBV6-5 to TRBJ1-1; D is possibly TRBD1 (5 bases). This CDR3 region has 12 residues. Germline CDR1 is MNHEY and CDR2 is SVGAGI. V dropped 4 bases and J dropped 11 bases, with 14 bases sitting between them. The CDR3 reads CASSSEARDAFF. The CDR3 DNA reads TGTGCCAGCAGTTCCGAGGCCAGGGATGCTTTCTTT.

This clone was seen a handful of times. The V call is TRBV7-8, the J call TRBJ2-5, with 14 bases that match TRBD2. V was pared by 5 bases and J by 5 bases, with 10 bases of the junction left unmatched. This CDR3 comprises 17 residues. Germline loops: CDR1 SGHVS, CDR2 FQNEAQ. The CDR3 DNA sequence: TGTGCCAGCAGCCTAGGGACTAGCGGGGGCCCCGGGGAGACCCAGTACTTC. Translated, it gives CASSLGTSGGPGETQYF.

The V gene is TRBV7-2, the J gene TRBJ2-1; the match to TRBD2 covers 14 bases. Trimming removed 2 bases from V and 8 bases from J; junction bases left unmatched: 8. The CDR3 is 17 amino acids. The V gene's germline CDR1 is SGHTA and CDR2 FQGNSA. The CDR3 is CASSLSFGLAGGYEQFF. Here the CDR3 DNA reads TGTGCCAGCAGCTTATCGTTTGGACTAGCGGGAGGCTATGAGCAGTTCTTC.

The rearrangement joins TRBV18 to TRBJ1-5; maybe TRBD1 (6 bases). CDR1 and CDR2 from the germline V gene are KGHSH and LQKENI. V was trimmed by 6 bases and J by 8 bases, leaving 17 bases between them. The CDR3 consists of 14 residues. The CDR3 sequence is CASSPGGAAEPQHF. The DNA of the CDR3 is TGTGCCAGCTCTCCCGGGGGGGCCGCCGAGCCCCAGCATTTT. The whole variable domain, remainder taken from reference TRBV18 and TRBJ1-5, is NAGVMQNPRHLVRRRGQEARLRCSPMKGHSHVYWYRQLPEEGLKFMVYLQKENIIDESGMPKERFSAEFPKEGPSILRIQQVVRGDSAAYFCASSPGGAAEPQHFGDGTRLSIL.

The chain combines TRBV7-9 with TRBJ1-1, with a possible D match to TRBD1 (5 bases). The V and J ends lost 6 bases and 0 bases respectively, with 8 bases between them. Germline V gives CDR1 SEHNR, CDR2 FQNEAQ (reference sequence). The CDR3 consists of 13 residues. In DNA, the CDR3 is TGTGCCAGCAGGGTAGGGGTGAACACTGAAGCTTTCTTT. Translating it yields CASRVGVNTEAFF.

The V call is TRBV30, the J call TRBJ1-1; no clear D gene. The V gene lost 0 bases and the J gene lost 1 base, with 6 bases spanning the gap. The CDR3 contains 13 residues. From germline, CDR1 is GTSNPN and CDR2 SVGIG (reference sequence). The CDR3 loop is CAWSVPGNTEAFF. CDR3 coding DNA: TGTGCCTGGAGTGTACCAGGGAACACTGAAGCTTTCTTT.

This clone has just a few counts. This sequence joins TRBV5-1 and TRBJ1-2; 7 bases are shared with TRBD1. CDR3 length: 16 amino acids. V lost 0 bases to trimming and J lost 0 bases; unmatched junction nucleotides: 5. Per the germline V gene, CDR1 is SGHRS and CDR2 is YFSETQ. This CDR3 reads CASSLEAGGANYGYTF. The CDR3 nucleotides read TGCGCCAGCAGCTTGGAGGCAGGGGGAGCTAACTATGGCTACACCTTC.

The J gene is TRBJ2-2, the V gene TRBV19; TRBD1 matches at 10 bases. CDR3 length: 17 residues. CDR1 and CDR2 from the germline V gene are LNHDA and SQIVND (reference sequence). After removal of 6 bases from V and 5 bases from J, the junction contained 12 bases not matched to a gene. CDR3 coding DNA: TGTGCCAGTAGATCCTACGGGACAGGGGAAAAAACCGGGGAGCTGTTTTTT. This gives the protein CASRSYGTGEKTGELFF.

The chain combines TRBV25-1 with TRBJ2-7, with 9 bases lining up with TRBD1. V dropped 8 bases and J dropped 7; count of bases not matched to a gene: 12. The CDR3 has 14 amino acids. The germline CDR1 and CDR2 sequences are MGHDK and SYGVNS. CDR3 sequence: CASRTGQGGREQYV. CDR3 coding DNA: TGTGCCAGCCGGACGGGACAGGGTGGTCGGGAGCAGTACGTC.

V usage is TRBV10-2 and J usage is TRBJ2-3, with 7 bases that match TRBD1. Germline V gene data show CDR1 as WSHSY and CDR2 as SAAADI. The CDR3 totals 15 residues. V lost 3 bases and J lost 2; bases outside the gene matches: 5. CDR3 nucleotide sequence: TGCGCCAGCAGTGATAGACAGGGACACACAGATACGCAGTATTTT. This gives the protein CASSDRQGHTDTQYF.

The J gene is TRBJ1-3, the V gene TRBV15; unclear D gene. This CDR3 contains 17 residues. V was pared by 4 bases and J by 0 bases, with 16 bases between. Per germline, CDR1 LNHNV and CDR2 YYDKDF (reference sequence). This chain's CDR3 is CATSNTYSLISGNTIYF. The CDR3 DNA sequence: TGTGCCACCAGCAACACTTACAGCCTTATCTCTGGAAACACCATATATTTT.

This clone was detected a few times. In DNA form, the CDR3 reads TGTGCCAGCAGAAAGGGACAGGGGGCGGCTGGCTACACCTTC. It translates to CASRKGQGAAGYTF. The chain recombines TRBV28 with TRBJ1-2, with 12 bases matching TRBD1. V gave up 6 bases and J gave up 7 bases; unmatched junction bases: 6. This CDR3 has 14 amino acids. CDR1 is MDHEN, CDR2 SYDVKM, per germline.